The 20 T cell receptor beta chains presented below share a single source sample, sequenced in a study of CD8 T cells in Susac syndrome. RNA was extracted with the RNeasy kit, and a quantity of roughly 0.5 to 1 ug was reverse transcribed using random hexamers. TCRdb reanalysed the immunoSEQ multiplex PCR reads using MiXCR and keeps one entry per CDR3 protein. Here the sample spans approximately 130,000 distinct CDR3 sequences, about 93% being singletons. What was sequenced was CD4+ T cells from PBMCs. These receptors were obtained from a human donor in good health.

The genes are TRBV20-1 and TRBJ1-2; 8 bases line up with TRBD1. The ends lost 5 bases at V and 2 bases at J; junction bases unmatched: 1. The CDR3 sequence is 12 residues long. Looked up from germline, CDR1 is DFQATT and CDR2 is SNEGSKA (reference sequence). The CDR3: CSARQGNYGYTF. The CDR3 nucleotides read TGCAGTGCTCGACAGGGGAACTATGGCTACACCTTC.

V and J are TRBV7-2 and TRBJ2-3; D is tentatively TRBD1 or TRBD2 (5 bases each). The CDR3 is 17 residues long. The germline CDR1 and CDR2 sequences are SGHTA and FQGNSA. V was clipped by 1 base and J by 7 bases, with 21 bases between them. The CDR3: CASSLGGVASNRNTQYF. CDR3 nucleotides: TGTGCCAGCAGCTTAGGAGGGGTGGCTAGCAACAGGAATACGCAGTATTTT.

The chain links TRBV5-1 to TRBJ1-1; weak D call: TRBD1 (5 bases). The germline V gene has CDR1 SGHRS and CDR2 YFSETQ. V lost 7 bases and J 3 bases, leaving 16 bases between the germline ends. The length of the CDR3 is 14 residues. The DNA of the CDR3 is TGCGCCAGCTCCTCTTTTCAGGGCGACACTGAAGCTTTCTTT. As protein: CASSSFQGDTEAFF.

The rearrangement links TRBV29-1 to TRBJ1-5; D is unresolved. Trimming pared 5 bases from V and 1 base from J, leaving 6 bases between. Germline CDR1 is SQVTM and CDR2 is ANQGSEA. The CDR3 contains 12 residues. The DNA for the CDR3 is TGCAGCGTTATGGACAGCAATCAGCCCCAGCATTTT. Translation: CSVMDSNQPQHF. Full variable domain (outside the CDR3, taken from reference TRBV29-1 and TRBJ1-5): SAVISQKPSRDICQRGTSLTIQCQVDSQVTMMFWYRQQPGQSLTLIATANQGSEATYESGFVIDKFPISRPNLTFSTLTVSNMSPEDSSIYLCSVMDSNQPQHFGDGTRLSIL.

This chain joins TRBV6-5 and TRBJ1-5; 8 nucleotides agree with TRBD1. In germline, CDR1 is MNHEY, CDR2 SVGAGI. V lost 6 bases, J lost 4 bases, and 8 bases stayed unmatched. The CDR3 runs to 15 residues. The CDR3 loop is CASSLTGALNQPQHF. CDR3 bases: TGTGCCAGCAGCCTGACAGGGGCACTTAATCAGCCCCAGCATTTT.

This chain joins TRBV2 and TRBJ2-1, with D uncertain. This CDR3 has 13 residues. V lost 6 bases, J lost 3 bases, and 9 bases lay in between. Germline CDR1 SNHLY, CDR2 FYNNEI. CDR3 in amino acids: CASRGGGYNEQFF. The DNA for the CDR3 is TGTGCCAGCAGGGGCGGCGGCTACAATGAGCAGTTCTTC. Drawing the rest from reference TRBV2 and TRBJ2-1, the complete variable domain is EPEVTQTPSHQVTQMGQEVILRCVPISNHLYFYWYRQILGQKVEFLVSFYNNEISEKSEIFDDQFSVERPDGSNFTLKIRSTKLEDSAMYFCASRGGGYNEQFFGPGTRLTVL.

This chain links TRBV4-1 with TRBJ2-6, with unresolved D. Germline V gene sequence: CDR1 MGHRA, CDR2 YSYEKL. This CDR3 contains 15 residues. V was trimmed by 0 bases and J by 4 bases, leaving 7 bases between them. The CDR3 spells CASSQDSTGANVLTF. The CDR3 coding sequence is TGCGCCAGCAGCCAAGACAGTACCGGGGCCAACGTCCTGACTTTC.

The chain has TRBV9 and TRBJ2-3; a possible D gene is TRBD2 (6 bases). Germline assignment: CDR1 SGDLS and CDR2 YYNGEE. There are 16 residues in the CDR3. The V and J ends lost 0 bases and 4 bases respectively, with 15 bases between them. In DNA form, the CDR3 reads TGTGCCAGCAGCGTAGGGAGTAGTTGGGGGGCAGATACGCAGTATTTT. The encoded protein is CASSVGSSWGADTQYF.

The chain combines TRBV2 with TRBJ2-2; tentatively, D is TRBD1 or TRBD2 (5 bases each). Trimming removed 5 bases at V and 5 bases at J, with 12 bases between. Germline V lookup: CDR1 SNHLY, CDR2 FYNNEI. This CDR3 region has 14 residues. The CDR3 DNA reads TGTGCCAGCAGTAATGCCGGGGCAACCGGGGAGCTGTTTTTT. This sequence encodes CASSNAGATGELFF.

The chain is built from TRBV10-1 and TRBJ2-3; D call uncertain. Germline V gives CDR1 WNHNN, CDR2 SYGVQD (reference sequence). This CDR3 contains 14 residues. Between the trimmed V and J ends, which lost 2 bases and 6 bases, there was a span of 12 bases. CDR3 DNA: TGCGCCAGCAGTGAGGAGCTCCGCAGCGATACGCAGTATTTT. This sequence encodes CASSEELRSDTQYF.

The chain has TRBV7-2 and TRBJ2-5; 8 bases align to TRBD2. Per germline, CDR1 SGHTA and CDR2 FQGNSA. CDR3 length: 14 amino acids. V lost 11 bases, J lost 4 bases, and 12 bases stayed unmatched. For the CDR3, the DNA is TGTGCCTCCAGCCCGGGGGGGAATCGAGAGACCCAGTACTTC. Translating it yields CASSPGGNRETQYF.

The rearrangement links TRBV7-9 to TRBJ1-5; tentative D call: TRBD1 (6 bases). CDR1 SEHNR and CDR2 FQNEAQ come from the germline V gene (reference sequence). The germline V and J ends were trimmed by 2 bases and 6 bases, with 14 bases remaining between them. This CDR3 has 15 amino acids. CDR3 in amino acids: CASSLSGQGIQPQHF. The CDR3, as DNA: TGTGCCAGCAGCTTAAGTGGGCAGGGGATTCAGCCCCAGCATTTT.

V and J are TRBV20-1 and TRBJ2-1; the D is unclear. The CDR3 totals 11 residues. Trimming removed 6 bases at V and 6 bases at J, with 9 bases between. Per the germline V gene, CDR1 is DFQATT and CDR2 is SNEGSKA (reference sequence). DNA for the CDR3: TGCAGTGCCCCGGGTATCAATGAGCAGTTCTTC. Translating it yields CSAPGINEQFF.

V gene TRBV7-9 combines with J gene TRBJ1-6; no reliable D call. Germline CDR1 SEHNR, CDR2 FQNEAQ (reference sequence). The CDR3 has 9 amino acids. V lost 8 bases to trimming and J lost 12 bases, with 5 bases between them. The CDR3 here is CASGRPLHF. For the CDR3, the DNA is TGTGCCAGCGGGAGACCCCTCCACTTT.

V is TRBV9 and J is TRBJ2-5; D is perhaps TRBD1 (5 bases). The CDR3 covers 13 residues. Trimming pared 2 bases from V and 2 bases from J, leaving 7 bases between. Looked up from germline, CDR1 is SGDLS and CDR2 is YYNGEE. CDR3 amino acids: CASSVGQQETQYF. CDR3 coding DNA: TGTGCCAGCAGCGTGGGGCAGCAAGAGACCCAGTACTTC.

The V call is TRBV29-1, the J call TRBJ1-1; 7 nucleotides align to TRBD1. The CDR3 covers 12 residues. V dropped 7 bases and J dropped 5; count of bases not matched to a gene: 7. CDR1 SQVTM and CDR2 ANQGSEA come from the germline V gene. CDR3: CSARGRGTEAFF. CDR3 sequence (DNA): TGCAGCGCAAGGGGGCGGGGAACTGAAGCTTTCTTT.

CDR3 in DNA: TGTGCCAGCACCCAAAGTGGAGGGAGAGGCAATGAGCAGTTCTTC. Its translation is CASTQSGGRGNEQFF. The V call is TRBV9, the J call TRBJ2-1; maybe TRBD2 (6 bases). The CDR3 runs 15 residues. Trimming cost V 6 bases and J 6 bases, with 19 bases left between them. The V gene's germline CDR1 is SGDLS and CDR2 YYNGEE.

The chain recombines TRBV9 with TRBJ2-5; D is perhaps TRBD2 (6 bases). CDR1 and CDR2 from the germline V gene are SGDLS and YYNGEE. V lost 0 bases and J lost 2, with 8 bases in between. The CDR3 sequence is 14 residues long. The DNA for the CDR3 is TGTGCCAGCAGCGTAGGCGGGATTCAAGAGACCCAGTACTTC. Its protein product is CASSVGGIQETQYF.

CDR3 in DNA: TGTGCCAGCAGTCTCGACGCGGGGTACAATCAGCCCCAGCATTTT. Encoded protein: CASSLDAGYNQPQHF. This chain uses TRBV6-1 with TRBJ1-5; no definite D call. The CDR3 spans 15 residues. The V gene's germline CDR1 is MNHNS and CDR2 SASEGT. The V gene lost 5 bases and the J gene lost 3 bases, with 14 bases spanning the gap.

This clonotype was counted once. The CDR3 sequence: CSVDTGGGKTQYF. In nucleotides, the CDR3 is TGCAGCGTTGACACAGGGGGCGGAAAGACCCAGTACTTC. The V gene is TRBV29-1, the J gene TRBJ2-5, with TRBD1 matching over 9 bases. The CDR3 consists of 13 residues. CDR1 and CDR2 (germline): SQVTM, ANQGSEA. The trim removed 3 bases at V and 6 bases at J, leaving 5 bases unmatched.